This record concerns one T cell receptor beta chain sequence. The antigen is not known. Naive CD8 populations comprised CD45RO-negative cells positively selected for CCR7, excluding terminally differentiated effector memory CD45RA+ cells. Replicate sorted-subset PCRs were loaded with approximately 190 ng DNA, tens of thousands of T cell genomes. The protocol was immunoSEQ multiplex PCR, while the TCRdb copy is restricted to in-frame clones and leaves out a portion. The sample carries roughly 850,000 clones, approximately 97% recorded once. The entry originates in a study of shared clonotypes between healthy human individuals. General study points: When naive CD4 clonotypes were compared across a few donors, about 4.9% were shared.

CDR1 is SGHTS, CDR2 YDEGEE, per germline. With 1 base removed from V and 1 base from J, the gap between germline ends came to 9 bases. The CDR3 consists of 14 residues. Sequenced: naive CD8+ T cells sorted from blood. The source is a man aged 25 to 40 in good health. The rearrangement joins TRBV5-8 to TRBJ2-7; no reliable D call. The CDR3 spells CASSLNSASYEQYF. For the CDR3, the DNA is TGTGCCAGCAGCTTGAATTCGGCTTCCTACGAGCAGTACTTC.